One and the same sample provided the 9 T cell receptor beta chains below, sequenced in a study of T cell changes during pregnancy in multiple sclerosis. The data were produced by immunoSEQ multiplex PCR, yet TCRdb's version contains in-frame clones alone and is incomplete. Among 65,000 to 70,000 clones listed, more than 85% were seen once. The sample in question was peripheral blood, obtained in the first trimester of pregnancy. The receptors were gathered from a female donor with multiple sclerosis, enrolled in a pregnancy study.

This chain joins TRBV7-8 and TRBJ1-2, with D perhaps matching TRBD1 (6 bases). CDR3 length: 12 amino acids. Germline-derived CDR1 and CDR2 are SGHVS and FQNEAQ. The V end was cut by 5 bases, the J end by 7 bases, with 11 bases between. DNA for the CDR3: TGTGCCAGCAGCCAGGGGACGGGTGGCTACACCTTC. This codes for CASSQGTGGYTF.

The V gene is TRBV27, the J gene TRBJ1-6, with D maybe TRBD1 (5 bases). Trimming took off 5 bases at V and 9 bases at J, with 17 bases between the two ends. Germline values: CDR1 MNHEY, CDR2 SMNVEV (reference sequence). The CDR3 spans 15 residues. The CDR3 loop is CASSPLGGMGSPLHF. The CDR3 nucleotides read TGTGCCAGCAGTCCCCTCGGGGGGATGGGTTCACCCCTCCACTTT.

The DNA of the CDR3 is TGTGCCAGCAGTTACATAGGGACAGGCGTGCACTATGGCTACACCTTC. Translating it yields CASSYIGTGVHYGYTF. J is TRBJ1-2 and V is TRBV6-5; 8 bases fit TRBD1. J was trimmed by 3 bases and V by 2 bases; bases with no gene match: 8. The length of the CDR3 is 16 residues. The V gene's germline CDR1 is MNHEY and CDR2 SVGAGI.

The chain links TRBV27 to TRBJ2-3; TRBD2 aligns across 12 bases. Losses at the gene ends were 2 bases for V and 6 bases for J; bases not matched to a gene: 6. Germline V lookup: CDR1 MNHEY, CDR2 SMNVEV (reference sequence). This CDR3 is built from 16 residues. The CDR3 DNA is TGTGCCAGCAGTTTACTAGCGGGAGGGCCATCGGATACGCAGTATTTT. Its protein is CASSLLAGGPSDTQYF.

This chain links TRBV30 with TRBJ1-2; D uncertain. The CDR3 extends over 11 amino acids. From germline, CDR1 is GTSNPN and CDR2 SVGIG (reference sequence). V gave up 2 bases and J gave up 6 bases, with 7 bases separating them. The CDR3 coding sequence is TGTGCCTGGAGTCACACCAATGGCTACACCTTC. Translation: CAWSHTNGYTF.

The J gene is TRBJ2-5, the V gene TRBV7-9; 7 nucleotides align to TRBD2. Germline V gives CDR1 SEHNR, CDR2 FQNEAQ (reference sequence). The CDR3 sequence is 13 residues long. V was clipped by 3 bases and J by 5 bases; unmatched bases: 3. The CDR3 here is CASSLGTKETQYF. The CDR3 nucleotides read TGTGCCAGCAGCTTGGGGACTAAGGAGACCCAGTACTTC.

The chain has TRBV6-5 and TRBJ2-3; 8 bases map to TRBD1. Per the germline V gene, CDR1 is MNHEY and CDR2 is SVGAGI. The CDR3 covers 15 residues. Trimming removed 5 bases from V and 3 bases from J; junction bases left unmatched: 7. As DNA, the CDR3 is TGTGCCAGCAGTAGACAGGGGAGAGAAACAGATACGCAGTATTTT. Protein sequence: CASSRQGRETDTQYF.

This clone was counted a few times. V gene TRBV19 combines with J gene TRBJ1-2; TRBD1 matches at 9 bases. CDR1 and CDR2 (germline): LNHDA, SQIVND (reference sequence). There are 13 residues in the CDR3. V lost 6 bases and J lost 2; bases outside the gene matches: 1. CDR3 residues: CASSDRGNYGYTF. As DNA, the CDR3 is TGTGCCAGTAGCGACAGGGGGAACTATGGCTACACCTTC.

V gene TRBV28 combines with J gene TRBJ2-3, with 12 positions matching TRBD2. Germline assignment: CDR1 MDHEN and CDR2 SYDVKM. The CDR3 covers 19 residues. The V gene end was trimmed by 4 bases and the J gene end by 2 bases; junction bases not matched to a gene: 13. Written as DNA, the CDR3 is TGTGCCAGCAGTTCACCCACCGCTAGCGGGAGGGGAATCACAGATACGCAGTATTTT. This gives the protein CASSSPTASGRGITDTQYF. Filled out from reference TRBV28 and TRBJ2-3, the complete variable domain reads DVKVTQSSRYLVKRTGEKVFLECVQDMDHENMFWYRQDPGLGLRLIYFSYDVKMKEKGDIPEGYSVSREKKERFSLILESASTNQTSMYLCASSSPTASGRGITDTQYFGPGTRLTVL.